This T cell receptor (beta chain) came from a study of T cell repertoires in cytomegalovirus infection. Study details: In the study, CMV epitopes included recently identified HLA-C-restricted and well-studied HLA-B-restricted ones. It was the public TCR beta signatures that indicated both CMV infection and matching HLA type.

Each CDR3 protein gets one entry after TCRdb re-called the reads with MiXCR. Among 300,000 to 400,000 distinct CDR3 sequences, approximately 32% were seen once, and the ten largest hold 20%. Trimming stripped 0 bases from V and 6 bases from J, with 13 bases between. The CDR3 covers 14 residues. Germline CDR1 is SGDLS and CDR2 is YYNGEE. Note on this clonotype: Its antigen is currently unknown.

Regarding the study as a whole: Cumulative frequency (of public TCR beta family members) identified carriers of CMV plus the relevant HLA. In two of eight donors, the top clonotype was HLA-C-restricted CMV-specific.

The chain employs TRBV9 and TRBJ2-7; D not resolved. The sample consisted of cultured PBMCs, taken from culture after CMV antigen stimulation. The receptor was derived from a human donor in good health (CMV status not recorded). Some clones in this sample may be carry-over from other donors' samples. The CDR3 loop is CASSVVPEVGEQYF. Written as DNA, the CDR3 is TGTGCCAGCAGCGTAGTCCCCGAGGTCGGCGAGCAGTACTTC.